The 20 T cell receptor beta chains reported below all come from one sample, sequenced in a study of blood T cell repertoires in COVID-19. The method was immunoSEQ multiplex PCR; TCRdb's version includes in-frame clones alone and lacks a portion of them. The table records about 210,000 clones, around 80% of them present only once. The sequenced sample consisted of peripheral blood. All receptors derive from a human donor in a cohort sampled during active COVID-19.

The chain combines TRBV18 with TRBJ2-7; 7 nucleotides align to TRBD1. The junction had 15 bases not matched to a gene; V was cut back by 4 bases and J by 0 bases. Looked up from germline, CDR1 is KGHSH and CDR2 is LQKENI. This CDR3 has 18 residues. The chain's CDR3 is CASSQQGSGQGTSYEQYF. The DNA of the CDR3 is TGTGCCAGCTCACAACAGGGGTCGGGCCAGGGTACCTCCTACGAGCAGTACTTC.

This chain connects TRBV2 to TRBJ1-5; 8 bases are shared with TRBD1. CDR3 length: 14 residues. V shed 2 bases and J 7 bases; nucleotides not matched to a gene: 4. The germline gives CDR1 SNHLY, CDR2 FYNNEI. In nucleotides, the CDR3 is TGTGCCAGCAGTGAACGTCAGGGGGCCCAGCCCCAGCATTTT. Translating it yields CASSERQGAQPQHF. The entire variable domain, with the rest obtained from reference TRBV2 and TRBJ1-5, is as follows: EPEVTQTPSHQVTQMGQEVILRCVPISNHLYFYWYRQILGQKVEFLVSFYNNEISEKSEIFDDQFSVERPDGSNFTLKIRSTKLEDSAMYFCASSERQGAQPQHFGDGTRLSIL.

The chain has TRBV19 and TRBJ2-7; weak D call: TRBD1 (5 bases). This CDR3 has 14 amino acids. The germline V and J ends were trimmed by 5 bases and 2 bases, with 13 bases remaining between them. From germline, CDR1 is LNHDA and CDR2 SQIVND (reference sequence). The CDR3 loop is CASSRDSQAYEQYF. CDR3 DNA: TGTGCCAGTAGTCGTGACAGTCAAGCCTACGAGCAGTACTTC.

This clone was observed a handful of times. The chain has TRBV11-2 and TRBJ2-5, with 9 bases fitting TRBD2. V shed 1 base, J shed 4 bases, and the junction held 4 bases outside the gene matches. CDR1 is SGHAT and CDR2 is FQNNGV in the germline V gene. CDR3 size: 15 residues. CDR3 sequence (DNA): TGTGCCAGCAGCTTAGTTATTAGCGGGAGAGAGACCCAGTACTTC. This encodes CASSLVISGRETQYF.

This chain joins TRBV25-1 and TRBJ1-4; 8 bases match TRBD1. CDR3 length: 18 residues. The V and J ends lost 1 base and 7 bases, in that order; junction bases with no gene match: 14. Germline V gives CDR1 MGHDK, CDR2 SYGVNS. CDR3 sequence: CASSESLGGGTGGEKLFF. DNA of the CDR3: TGTGCCAGCAGTGAATCTCTTGGGGGCGGGACAGGTGGTGAAAAACTGTTTTTT. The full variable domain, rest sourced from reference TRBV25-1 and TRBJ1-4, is EADIYQTPRYLVIGTGKKITLECSQTMGHDKMYWYQQDPGMELHLIHYSYGVNSTEKGDLSSESTVSRIRTEHFPLTLESARPSHTSQYLCASSESLGGGTGGEKLFFGSGTQLSVL.

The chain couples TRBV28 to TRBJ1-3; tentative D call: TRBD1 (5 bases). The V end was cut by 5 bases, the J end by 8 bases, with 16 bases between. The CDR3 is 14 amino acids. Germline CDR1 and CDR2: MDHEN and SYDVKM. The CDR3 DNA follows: TGTGCCAGCAGTCCCCCGGGGGGTAGTTACACCATATATTTT. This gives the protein CASSPPGGSYTIYF.

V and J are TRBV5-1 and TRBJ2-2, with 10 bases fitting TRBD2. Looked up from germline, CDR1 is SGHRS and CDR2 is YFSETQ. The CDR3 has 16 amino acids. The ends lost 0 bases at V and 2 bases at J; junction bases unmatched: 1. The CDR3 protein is CASSLGTSGNTGELFF. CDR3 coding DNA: TGCGCCAGCAGCTTGGGGACTAGCGGTAACACCGGGGAGCTGTTTTTT.

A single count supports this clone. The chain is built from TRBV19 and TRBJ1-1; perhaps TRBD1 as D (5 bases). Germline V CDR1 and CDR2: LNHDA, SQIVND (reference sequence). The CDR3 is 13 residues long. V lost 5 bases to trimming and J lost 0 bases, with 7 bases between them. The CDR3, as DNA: TGTGCCAGTAGTCAACAGGTGAACACTGAAGCTTTCTTT. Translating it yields CASSQQVNTEAFF. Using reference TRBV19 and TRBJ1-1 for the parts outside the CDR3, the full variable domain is DGGITQSPKYLFRKEGQNVTLSCEQNLNHDAMYWYRQDPGQGLRLIYYSQIVNDFQKGDIAEGYSVSREKKESFPLTVTSAQKNPTAFYLCASSQQVNTEAFFGQGTRLTVV.

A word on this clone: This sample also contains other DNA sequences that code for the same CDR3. CDR3 in amino acids: CAWSVRENTEAFF. In nucleotides, the CDR3 is TGTGCCTGGAGTGTACGGGAAAACACTGAAGCTTTCTTT. The chain links TRBV30 to TRBJ1-1; no definite D call. Germline V gene data show CDR1 as GTSNPN and CDR2 as SVGIG (reference sequence). V was cut by 0 bases and J by 2 bases, with 7 bases left in between. The CDR3 covers 13 residues.

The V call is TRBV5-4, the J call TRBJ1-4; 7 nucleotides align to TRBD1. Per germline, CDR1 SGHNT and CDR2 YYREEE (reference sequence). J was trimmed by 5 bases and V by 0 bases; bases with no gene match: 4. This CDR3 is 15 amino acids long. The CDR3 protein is CASSLGQGENEKLFF. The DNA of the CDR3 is TGTGCCAGCAGCTTGGGACAGGGAGAGAATGAAAAACTGTTTTTT.

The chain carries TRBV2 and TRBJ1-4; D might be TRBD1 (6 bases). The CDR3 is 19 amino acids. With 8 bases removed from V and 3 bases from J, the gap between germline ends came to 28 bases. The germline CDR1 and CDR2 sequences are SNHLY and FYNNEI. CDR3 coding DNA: TGTGCCAGCGTCCGGGGAGGGGAACAGGGTAGAACCCCTAATGAAAAACTGTTTTTT. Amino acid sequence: CASVRGGEQGRTPNEKLFF.

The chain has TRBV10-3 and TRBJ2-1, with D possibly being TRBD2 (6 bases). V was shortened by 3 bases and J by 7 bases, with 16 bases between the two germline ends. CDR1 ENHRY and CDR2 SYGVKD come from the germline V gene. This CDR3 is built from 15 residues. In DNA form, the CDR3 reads TGTGCCATCAGTGAATCCCCCGGTGGGGGGAATGAGCAGTTCTTC. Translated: CAISESPGGGNEQFF.

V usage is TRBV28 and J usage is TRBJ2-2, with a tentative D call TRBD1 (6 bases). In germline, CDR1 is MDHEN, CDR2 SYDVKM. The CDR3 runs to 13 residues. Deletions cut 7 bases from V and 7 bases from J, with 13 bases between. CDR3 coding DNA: TGTGCCAGCAAGGCAGGGGAAAGCGGGGAGCTGTTTTTT. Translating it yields CASKAGESGELFF.

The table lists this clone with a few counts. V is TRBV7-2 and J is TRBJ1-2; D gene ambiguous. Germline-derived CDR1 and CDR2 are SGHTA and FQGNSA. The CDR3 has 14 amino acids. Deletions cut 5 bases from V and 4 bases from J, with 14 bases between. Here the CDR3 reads CASSIGRGTYGYTF. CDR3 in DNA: TGTGCCAGCAGCATAGGGCGGGGAACCTATGGCTACACCTTC.

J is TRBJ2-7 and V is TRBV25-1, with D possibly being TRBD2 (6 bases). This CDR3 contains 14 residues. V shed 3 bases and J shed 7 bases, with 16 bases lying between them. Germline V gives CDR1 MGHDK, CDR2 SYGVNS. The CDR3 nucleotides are TGTGCCAGCAGTGACGGGTCCTCCCGGGGGGAGCAGTACTTC. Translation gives CASSDGSSRGEQYF.

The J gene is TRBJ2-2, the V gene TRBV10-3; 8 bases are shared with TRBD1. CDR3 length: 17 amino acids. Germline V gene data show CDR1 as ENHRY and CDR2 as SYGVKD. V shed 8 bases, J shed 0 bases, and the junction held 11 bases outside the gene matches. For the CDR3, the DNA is TGTGCCATCCCTGTGGACAGGGCAGTCGCGAACACCGGGGAGCTGTTTTTT. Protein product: CAIPVDRAVANTGELFF.

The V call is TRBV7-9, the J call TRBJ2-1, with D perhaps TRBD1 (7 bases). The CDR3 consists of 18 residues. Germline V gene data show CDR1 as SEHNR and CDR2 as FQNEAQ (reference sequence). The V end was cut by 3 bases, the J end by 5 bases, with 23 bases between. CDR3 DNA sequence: TGTGCCAGCAGCTTTCCTTCGGCGGTCACCAGGGGGGACAATGAGCAGTTCTTC. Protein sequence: CASSFPSAVTRGDNEQFF.

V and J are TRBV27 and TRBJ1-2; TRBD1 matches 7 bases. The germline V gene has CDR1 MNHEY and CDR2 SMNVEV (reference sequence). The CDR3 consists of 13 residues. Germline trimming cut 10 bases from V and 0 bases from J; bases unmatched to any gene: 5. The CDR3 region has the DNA TGTGCCACCCGGGACAGATCTAACTATGGCTACACCTTC. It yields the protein CATRDRSNYGYTF.

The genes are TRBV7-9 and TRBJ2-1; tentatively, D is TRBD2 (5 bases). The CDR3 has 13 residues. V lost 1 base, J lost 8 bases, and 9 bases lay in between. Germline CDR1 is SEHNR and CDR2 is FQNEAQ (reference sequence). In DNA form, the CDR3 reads TGTGCCAGCAGCTTAGGAGGGAGCGATGAGCAGTTCTTC. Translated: CASSLGGSDEQFF.

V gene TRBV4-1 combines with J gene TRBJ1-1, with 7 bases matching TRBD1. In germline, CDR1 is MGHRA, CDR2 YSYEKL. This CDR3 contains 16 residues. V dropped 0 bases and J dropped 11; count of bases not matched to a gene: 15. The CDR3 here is CASSQDTATGKLRAFF. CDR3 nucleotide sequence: TGCGCCAGCAGCCAAGATACCGCGACAGGGAAACTTCGGGCTTTCTTT.